The 9 T cell receptor beta chains in this list originate from one sample, sequenced in a study of identical twins. TCRdb re-derived calls from the 5' RACE reads in MiXCR, one entry per CDR3 protein. Among 1.5 million or so distinct CDR3 sequences, roughly 35% were seen once, and the ten largest hold about 0.25%. Source material: cord blood. Receptors were obtained from a newborn girl in good health.

This chain links TRBV12-3 or TRBV12-4 with TRBJ2-2; TRBD1 matches at 9 bases. The CDR3 covers 14 residues. V shed 6 bases and J 6 bases; nucleotides not matched to a gene: 5. CDR3 in DNA: TGTGCCAGCAGAAACGGACAGGGGCCCGGGGAGCTGTTTTTT. Amino acid sequence: CASRNGQGPGELFF.

This clonotype turned up a few times. The chain employs TRBV6-6 and TRBJ2-3; 9 nucleotides agree with TRBD2. CDR3 length: 16 residues. V shed 1 base, J shed 3 bases, and the junction held 5 bases outside the gene matches. The germline CDR1 and CDR2 sequences are MNHNY and SVGAGI (reference sequence). CDR3 protein: CASSYWGLAGTDTQYF. The CDR3 DNA reads as TGTGCCAGCAGTTACTGGGGACTAGCTGGAACAGATACGCAGTATTTT.

Remarks on this clonotype: One junction end disagrees with the germline gene, perhaps due to a read error. The chain links TRBV28 to TRBJ2-4; no clear D gene. The CDR3 extends over 14 amino acids. CDR1 is MDHEN, CDR2 SYDVKM, per germline. The CDR3 protein is CAGSLTIAKNIQYF. DNA for the CDR3: TGTGCCGGCAGTTTGACGATAGCCAAAAACATTCAGTACTTC.

The chain has TRBV6-6 and TRBJ1-1; 9 positions match TRBD1. V was pared by 4 bases and J by 0 bases, with 3 bases of the junction left unmatched. CDR1 MNHNY and CDR2 SVGAGI come from the germline V gene (reference sequence). The CDR3 spans 15 residues. CDR3 DNA: TGTGCCAGCAGTTTTAACAGGGGGCTGAACACTGAAGCTTTCTTT. Translation gives CASSFNRGLNTEAFF.

The chain joins TRBV28 to TRBJ1-5; D uncertain. CDR1 and CDR2 from the germline V gene are MDHEN and SYDVKM. The CDR3 consists of 13 residues. Trimming cost V 5 bases and J 7 bases, with 12 bases left between them. The CDR3 sequence: CASSLLSGQPQHF. Here the CDR3 DNA reads TGTGCCAGCAGTCTCCTTTCGGGGCAGCCCCAGCATTTT.

Remarks on this clonotype: A junction end diverges from the germline sequence, so it may reflect a read error. The V and J genes are TRBV19 and TRBJ2-7, with D possibly being TRBD1 (5 bases). The CDR3 is 14 residues long. Germline V lookup: CDR1 LNHDA, CDR2 SQIVND (reference sequence). This CDR3 is CASSIQQGYYERYF. CDR3 DNA: TGTGCCAGTAGTATACAGCAGGGATACTACGAGCGGTACTTC.

The chain employs TRBV10-3 and TRBJ2-5, with 11 bases that match TRBD2. This CDR3 is 13 amino acids long. V was clipped by 7 bases and J by 11 bases; unmatched bases: 9. Germline V lookup: CDR1 ENHRY, CDR2 SYGVKD. CDR3 nucleotides: TGTGCCATCACCGGGACTAGCGGTAATGAGCAGTACTTC. Translation: CAITGTSGNEQYF.

The chain is built from TRBV5-1 and TRBJ1-3; D ambiguous. V was clipped by 4 bases and J by 0 bases, with 11 bases between them. Per the germline V gene, CDR1 is SGHRS and CDR2 is YFSETQ. The CDR3 spans 15 residues. CDR3 in amino acids: CASSQSGSSGNTIYF. DNA for the CDR3: TGCGCCAGCAGCCAATCGGGTAGCTCTGGAAACACCATATATTTT.

This clonotype was seen ten or more times. V is TRBV29-1 and J is TRBJ2-3; D might be TRBD1 (7 bases). The CDR3 runs to 15 residues. The V end was cut by 1 base, the J end by 0 bases, with 11 bases between. Germline CDR1 reads SQVTM; CDR2 reads ANQGSEA. CDR3: CSVEARGTSTDTQYF. DNA for the CDR3: TGCAGCGTTGAAGCCAGGGGGACTAGCACAGATACGCAGTATTTT.